This is a list of T cell receptor beta chains from one sample in a study of human T cells and chemical hapten exposure. MiXCR was run by TCRdb on the RACE reads, yielding one entry per CDR3 protein. The data show a few hundred thousand distinct CDR3 sequences, with roughly 6.3% seen just once and around 6% held by the top ten. Sequences were derived from whole blood, sampled in connection with sensitization to the hapten diphenylcyclopropenone (DPC). The origin of the receptors is a woman aged 18-29 years with alopecia areata. Some clones in this sample may be carry-over from other donors' samples. CDR3s include the opening cysteine and the closing phenylalanine or tryptophan. D genes are given only for firm matches. Clone size is not always given. Where it is, it says once, few, many or a class for expanded clones.

d_call clone_size cdr3_length j_call v_call cdr3_aa cdr3_nt
NA many 15 TRBJ1-3 TRBV6-5 CASRKGLLSGNTIYF TGTGCCAGCAGGAAGGGGCTCCTCTCTGGAAACACCATATATTTT
TRBD2 many 14 TRBJ2-1 TRBV7-2 CASSPRTSESEQFF TGTGCCAGCAGCCCGAGGACTAGCGAGAGTGAGCAGTTCTTC
NA many 15 TRBJ1-5 TRBV19 CASNPTGYSNQPQHF TGTGCCAGTAACCCGACAGGATATAGCAATCAGCCCCAGCATTTT
TRBD2 few 23 TRBJ2-5 TRBV2 CASSHPRATRESKGLATQETQYF TGTGCCAGCAGTCACCCCCGAGCGACCAGAGAGAGCAAGGGACTAGCGACCCAAGAGACCCAGTACTTC
TRBD1 many 16 TRBJ2-6 TRBV5-1 CASSLVQGAGANVLTF TGCGCCAGCAGCTTGGTACAGGGGGCCGGGGCCAACGTCCTGACTTTC
NA NA 15 TRBJ2-4 TRBV12-3/TRBV12-4 CASSLMQGFKNIQYF TGTGCCAGCAGTTTAATGCAGGGGTTCAAAAACATTCAGTACTTC
TRBD1 many 15 TRBJ1-1 TRBV10-2 CASYNRGRMNTEAFF TGCGCCAGCTACAACAGGGGGCGTATGAACACTGAAGCTTTCTTT
NA many 17 TRBJ2-6 TRBV6-6 CASSPSDSSSGANVLTF TGTGCCAGCAGTCCCTCGGACTCTAGCTCTGGGGCCAACGTCCTGACTTTC
NA many 13 TRBJ2-4 TRBV12-3/TRBV12-4 CASRTHRRDIQYF TGTGCCAGCAGGACACACAGGCGGGACATTCAGTACTTC
NA few 16 TRBJ1-2 TRBV9 CASSVRESRFNYGYTF TGTGCCAGCAGCGTCAGGGAGTCCCGATTCAACTATGGCTACACCTTC
NA many 14 TRBJ2-7 TRBV6-5 CASSATGGAYEQYF TGTGCCAGCAGTGCGACTGGGGGAGCCTACGAGCAGTACTTC
TRBD1 NA 14 TRBJ2-7 TRBV5-1 CASSADREPGEQYF TGCGCCAGCAGCGCTGACAGGGAACCCGGCGAGCAGTACTTC
NA many 13 TRBJ2-3 TRBV28 CASKEGRRDTQYF TGTGCCAGCAAGGAGGGTAGAAGAGATACGCAGTATTTT
NA few 15 TRBJ2-6 TRBV28 CASSFVLSGANVLTF TGTGCCAGCAGTTTTGTCCTCTCTGGGGCCAACGTCCTGACTTTC
NA NA 12 TRBJ1-1 TRBV10-3 CAISAQGAEAFF TGTGCCATCAGTGCCCAGGGTGCTGAAGCTTTCTTT
TRBD2 NA 17 TRBJ2-2 TRBV4-3 CASSQEGLAANTGELFF TGCGCCAGCAGCCAGGAAGGACTAGCGGCGAACACCGGGGAGCTGTTTTTT
NA NA 13 TRBJ2-3 TRBV5-1 CASSTQGMDTQYF TGCGCCAGCAGCACCCAGGGGATGGATACGCAGTATTTT
NA NA 13 TRBJ2-7 TRBV10-3 CAISGAGTYEQYF TGTGCCATCAGTGGTGCCGGCACCTACGAGCAGTACTTC
NA many 15 TRBJ1-6 TRBV5-6 CASSLTASDNSPLHF TGTGCCAGCAGCCTGACCGCGTCGGATAATTCACCCCTCCACTTT
TRBD1 many 13 TRBJ2-2 TRBV7-8 CASSADRAGELFF TGTGCCAGCAGCGCGGACAGGGCCGGGGAGCTGTTTTTT
NA few 13 TRBJ2-7 TRBV6-5 CASSYGDSYEQYF TGTGCCAGCAGTTACGGGGATTCCTACGAGCAGTACTTC
NA many 16 TRBJ1-6 TRBV11-2 CASSRTPVSNNSPLHF TGTGCCAGCAGCCGAACCCCTGTCAGCAATAATTCACCCCTCCACTTT
NA NA 14 TRBJ2-7 TRBV7-9 CASSLASSTTRQYF TGTGCCAGCAGCTTAGCGTCAAGTACTACGAGGCAGTACTTC
NA NA 13 TRBJ1-2 TRBV2 CASLGGGGNGYTF TGTGCCAGCCTTGGCGGGGGCGGAAATGGCTACACCTTC
NA NA 15 TRBJ2-3 TRBV5-1 CASTEMAGYTDTQYF TGCGCCAGCACAGAGATGGCAGGTTACACAGATACGCAGTATTTT
NA many 13 TRBJ1-2 TRBV29-1 CSVDVRSAYGYTF TGCAGCGTTGATGTCAGGTCCGCCTATGGCTACACCTTC
TRBD1 many 14 TRBJ1-1 TRBV4-1 CASSRGQGNTEAFF TGTGCCAGCTCACGAGGACAGGGGAACACTGAAGCTTTCTTT
NA many 13 TRBJ1-1 TRBV6-5 CASTPGLNTEAFF TGTGCCAGCACCCCCGGCCTGAACACTGAAGCTTTCTTT
TRBD2 NA 16 TRBJ2-3 TRBV5-6 CASSAEPGGEADTQYF TGTGCCAGCAGCGCAGAACCGGGGGGTGAGGCAGATACGCAGTATTTT
TRBD2 few 14 TRBJ2-5 TRBV9 CASSISGDQETQYF TGTGCCAGCAGCATTAGCGGGGATCAAGAGACCCAGTACTTC
TRBD2 NA 16 TRBJ2-1 TRBV28 CASSLSAGDDYNEQFF TGTGCCAGCAGTTTATCAGCGGGGGATGATTACAATGAGCAGTTCTTC
TRBD2 many 16 TRBJ2-1 TRBV12-3/TRBV12-4 CASSLGSGGAIDEQFF TGTGCCAGCAGTTTAGGTAGCGGGGGGGCAATCGATGAGCAGTTCTTC
TRBD1 many 14 TRBJ1-2 TRBV7-9 CASRTGQGNYGYTF TGTGCCAGCAGAACCGGACAGGGAAACTATGGCTACACCTTC
NA many 15 TRBJ2-7 TRBV10-3 CAISGQGRFNYEQYF TGTGCCATCAGTGGCCAGGGCCGATTCAATTACGAGCAGTACTTC
NA many 13 TRBJ1-1 TRBV6-2/TRBV6-3 CASHLGGGTEAFF TGTGCCAGCCATTTGGGGGGAGGTACTGAAGCTTTCTTT
NA few 12 TRBJ2-5 TRBV29-1 CSVGLEQETQYF TGCAGCGTTGGTCTAGAGCAAGAGACCCAGTACTTC
NA many 14 TRBJ1-6 TRBV10-3 CAISATDYNSPLHF TGTGCCATCAGTGCGACAGATTATAATTCACCCCTCCACTTT